The 6 T cell receptor beta chains given below trace back to one sample, sequenced in a study of blood T cell repertoires in COVID-19. Generated by immunoSEQ multiplex PCR, the TCRdb table keeps only in-frame clones and is missing some. The data hold over 120,000 clones, with 84% observed a single time. The sample taken for sequencing was peripheral blood. The receptors come from a human donor in a cohort sampled during active COVID-19.

The V call is TRBV24-1, the J call TRBJ2-1; D may be TRBD2 (7 bases). This CDR3 is built from 16 residues. V lost 0 bases to trimming and J lost 8 bases, with 16 bases between them. Germline lookup yields CDR1 KGHDR and CDR2 SFDVKD. The CDR3 coding sequence is TGTGCCACCAGTGATTTGCGAGGGGGAGGGTTGGATGAGCAGTTCTTC. This encodes CATSDLRGGGLDEQFF.

The chain joins TRBV28 to TRBJ2-5; 7 nucleotides align to TRBD1. The CDR3 is 14 residues long. Looked up from germline, CDR1 is MDHEN and CDR2 is SYDVKM. Unmatched junction bases numbered 4, after V lost 2 bases and J lost 4 bases. This chain's CDR3 is CASSLPGGLETQYF. The CDR3 bases are TGTGCCAGCAGTTTACCAGGGGGATTAGAGACCCAGTACTTC.

In this sample, this clone turned up a few times. This chain joins TRBV5-1 and TRBJ1-4, with D maybe TRBD1 (5 bases). The V end lost 4 bases, the J end lost 3 bases, and 16 bases lay between the germline ends. Germline V gene sequence: CDR1 SGHRS, CDR2 YFSETQ. This CDR3 spans 16 amino acids. The chain's CDR3 is CASSRTTANANEKLFF. The CDR3 region has the DNA TGCGCCAGCAGCCGAACGACAGCAAATGCTAATGAAAAACTGTTTTTT.

CDR3 nucleotides: TGTGCCAGCAGCTTAGATTACGGGGTCTACAATGAGCAGTTCTTC. This codes for CASSLDYGVYNEQFF. The chain uses TRBV11-2 and TRBJ2-1; D possibly corresponds to TRBD2 (5 bases). CDR1 is SGHAT and CDR2 is FQNNGV in the germline V gene. The V and J ends lost 0 bases and 3 bases respectively, with 9 bases between them. CDR3 length equals 15 residues.

Remarks on this clone: This sequence is one base from a far larger clone and is likely a read error. This sample also contains other DNA sequences that code for the same CDR3. This chain links TRBV5-4 with TRBJ2-3; D perhaps matches TRBD2 (5 bases). The CDR3 loop spans 15 amino acids. The germline V gene has CDR1 SGHNT and CDR2 YYREEE (reference sequence). The V end lost 7 bases, the J end lost 3 bases, and 18 bases lay between the germline ends. The CDR3 DNA is TGTGCCAGCGCCCTCAGCGGTACCCAAACAGATACGCAGTATTTT. The encoded protein is CASALSGTQTDTQYF.

The chain combines TRBV10-3 with TRBJ2-3, with D perhaps TRBD1 (6 bases). CDR3 length: 16 amino acids. Deletions cut 6 bases from V and 0 bases from J, with 16 bases between. From germline, CDR1 is ENHRY and CDR2 SYGVKD. CDR3 loop: CAISRGHTLSTDTQYF. CDR3 coding DNA: TGTGCCATCAGCAGGGGACACACACTTAGCACAGATACGCAGTATTTT.